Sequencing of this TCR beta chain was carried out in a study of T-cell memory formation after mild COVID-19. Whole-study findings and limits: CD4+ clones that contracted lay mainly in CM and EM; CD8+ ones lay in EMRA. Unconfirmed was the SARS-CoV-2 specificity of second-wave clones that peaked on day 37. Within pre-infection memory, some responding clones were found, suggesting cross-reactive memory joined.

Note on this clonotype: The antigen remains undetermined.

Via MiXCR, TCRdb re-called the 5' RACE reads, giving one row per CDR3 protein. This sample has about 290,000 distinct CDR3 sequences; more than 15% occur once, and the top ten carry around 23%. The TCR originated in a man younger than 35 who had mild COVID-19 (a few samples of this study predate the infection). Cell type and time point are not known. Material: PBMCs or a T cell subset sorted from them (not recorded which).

The CDR3 is CASSPDRAGGYTF. CDR3 sequence (DNA): TGTGCCAGTAGCCCTGACAGGGCAGGGGGCTACACCTTC. The chain carries TRBV19 and TRBJ1-2, with 7 nucleotides matching TRBD1. Trimming took 6 bases from V and 8 from J; bases not matched to a gene: 9. CDR3 length: 13 residues. CDR1 LNHDA and CDR2 SQIVND come from the germline V gene (reference sequence).